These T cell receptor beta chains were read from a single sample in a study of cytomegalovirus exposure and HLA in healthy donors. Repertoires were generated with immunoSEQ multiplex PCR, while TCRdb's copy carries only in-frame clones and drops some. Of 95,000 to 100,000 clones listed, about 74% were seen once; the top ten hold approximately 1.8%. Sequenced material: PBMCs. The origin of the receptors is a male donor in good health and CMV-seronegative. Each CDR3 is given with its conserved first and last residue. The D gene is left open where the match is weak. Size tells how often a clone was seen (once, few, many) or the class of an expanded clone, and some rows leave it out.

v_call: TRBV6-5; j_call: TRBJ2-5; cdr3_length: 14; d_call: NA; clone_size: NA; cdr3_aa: CASSRGLTQETQYF; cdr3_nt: TGTGCCAGCAGCCGAGGACTAACACAAGAGACCCAGTACTTC
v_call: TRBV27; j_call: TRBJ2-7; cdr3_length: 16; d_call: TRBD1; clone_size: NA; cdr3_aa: CASSSQRDRVSYEQYF; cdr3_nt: TGTGCCAGCAGTTCCCAAAGGGACAGGGTCTCCTACGAGCAGTACTTC
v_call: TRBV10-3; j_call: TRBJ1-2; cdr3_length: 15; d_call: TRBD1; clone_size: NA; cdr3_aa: CAISRDRGVNYGYTF; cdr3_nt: TGTGCCATCAGCCGGGACAGGGGGGTTAACTATGGCTACACCTTC
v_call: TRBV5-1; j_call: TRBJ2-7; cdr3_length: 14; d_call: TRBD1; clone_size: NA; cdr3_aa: CASSPLTGIDEQYF; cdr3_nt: TGCGCCAGCAGCCCCTTGACAGGGATCGACGAGCAGTACTTC
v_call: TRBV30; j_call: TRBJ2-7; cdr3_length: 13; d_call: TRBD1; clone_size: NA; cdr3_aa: CAFSGQGFREQYF; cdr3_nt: TGTGCCTTTTCGGGACAGGGATTTCGCGAGCAGTACTTC
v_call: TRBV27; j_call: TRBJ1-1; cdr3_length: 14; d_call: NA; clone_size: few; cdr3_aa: CASTRRDKYTEAFF; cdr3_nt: TGTGCCAGCACTCGTCGGGACAAATACACTGAAGCTTTCTTT
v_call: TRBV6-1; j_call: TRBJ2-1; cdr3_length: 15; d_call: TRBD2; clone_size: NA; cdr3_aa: CASSEERGAYNEQFF; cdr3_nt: TGTGCCAGCAGTGAAGAGCGGGGTGCCTACAATGAGCAGTTCTTC
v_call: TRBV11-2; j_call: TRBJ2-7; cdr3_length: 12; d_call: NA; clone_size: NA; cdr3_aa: CASSQRFYEQYF; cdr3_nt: TGTGCCAGCAGCCAACGGTTCTACGAGCAGTACTTC
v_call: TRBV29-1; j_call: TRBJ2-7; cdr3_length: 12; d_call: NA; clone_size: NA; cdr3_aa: CSVFTGPYEQYF; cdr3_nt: TGCAGCGTTTTTACAGGACCCTACGAGCAGTACTTC
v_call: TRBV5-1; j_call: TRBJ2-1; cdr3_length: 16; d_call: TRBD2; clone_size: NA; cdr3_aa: CASTRETSGGYNEQFF; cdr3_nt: TGCGCCAGCACCCGGGAGACTAGCGGGGGGTACAATGAGCAGTTCTTC
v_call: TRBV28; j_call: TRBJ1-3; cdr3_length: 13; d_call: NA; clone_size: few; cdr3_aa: CASQSPSGNTIYF; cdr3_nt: TGTGCCAGTCAGTCACCCTCTGGAAACACCATATATTTT
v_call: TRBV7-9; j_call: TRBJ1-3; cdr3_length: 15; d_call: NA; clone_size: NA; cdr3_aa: CASSLQVSSGNTIYF; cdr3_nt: TGTGCCAGCAGCTTACAGGTCAGCTCTGGAAACACCATATATTTT
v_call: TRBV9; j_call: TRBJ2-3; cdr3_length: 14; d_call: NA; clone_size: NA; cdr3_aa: CASSAPLRADTQYF; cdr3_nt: TGTGCCAGCAGCGCCCCCCTCAGGGCAGATACGCAGTATTTT
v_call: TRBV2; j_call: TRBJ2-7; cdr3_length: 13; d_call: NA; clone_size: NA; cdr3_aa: CASSERTVYEQYF; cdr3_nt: TGTGCCAGCAGTGAACGAACGGTCTACGAGCAGTACTTC
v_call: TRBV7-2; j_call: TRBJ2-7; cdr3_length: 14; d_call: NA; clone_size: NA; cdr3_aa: CASSPGGYPHEQYF; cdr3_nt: TGTGCCAGCAGCCCAGGGGGGTATCCCCACGAGCAGTACTTC
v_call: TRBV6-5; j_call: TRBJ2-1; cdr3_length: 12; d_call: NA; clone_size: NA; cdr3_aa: CASSPGRNEQFF; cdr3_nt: TGTGCCAGCAGCCCTGGGCGCAATGAGCAGTTCTTC
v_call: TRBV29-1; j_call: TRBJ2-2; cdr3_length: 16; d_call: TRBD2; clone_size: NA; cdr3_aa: CSVAPRGGALTGELFF; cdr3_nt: TGCAGCGTCGCCCCTCGGGGAGGGGCCCTCACCGGGGAGCTGTTTTTT
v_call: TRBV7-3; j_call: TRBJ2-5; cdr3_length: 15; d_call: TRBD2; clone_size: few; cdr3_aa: CASSLVAGGPETQYF; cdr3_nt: TGTGCCAGCAGCTTAGTAGCGGGAGGGCCCGAGACCCAGTACTTC
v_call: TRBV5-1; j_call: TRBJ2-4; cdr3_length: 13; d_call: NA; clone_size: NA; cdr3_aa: CASSSRGKNIQYF; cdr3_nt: TGCGCCAGCAGCTCACGGGGGAAAAACATTCAGTACTTC
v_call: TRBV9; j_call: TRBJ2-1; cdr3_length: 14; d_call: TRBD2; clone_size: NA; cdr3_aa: CASSVRLGRDEQFF; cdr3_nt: TGTGCCAGCAGCGTACGGTTAGGGAGGGATGAGCAGTTCTTC
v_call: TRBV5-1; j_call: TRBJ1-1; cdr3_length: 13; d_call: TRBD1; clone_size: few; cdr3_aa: CASSLGTGGEAFF; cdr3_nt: TGCGCCAGCAGCTTGGGAACAGGGGGTGAAGCTTTCTTT
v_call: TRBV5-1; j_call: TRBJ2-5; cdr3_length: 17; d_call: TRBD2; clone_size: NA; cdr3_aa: CASSPGLAGVGQETQYF; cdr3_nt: TGCGCCAGCAGCCCGGGACTAGCGGGAGTCGGGCAAGAGACCCAGTACTTC
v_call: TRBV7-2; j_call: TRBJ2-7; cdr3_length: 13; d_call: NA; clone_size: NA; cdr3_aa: CASSFLSIPEQYF; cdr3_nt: TGTGCCAGCAGCTTCCTTAGTATTCCCGAGCAGTACTTC
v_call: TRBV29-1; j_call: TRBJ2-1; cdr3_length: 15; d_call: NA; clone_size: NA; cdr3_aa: CSVHLLLLYNEEQFF; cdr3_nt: TGCAGCGTCCACCTACTCCTACTATACAATGAAGAGCAGTTCTTC
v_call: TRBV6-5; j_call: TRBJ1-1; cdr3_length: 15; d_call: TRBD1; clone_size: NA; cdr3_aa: CASRRPGQKSAEAFF; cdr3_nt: TGTGCCAGCAGGCGACCGGGACAGAAAAGCGCTGAAGCTTTCTTT
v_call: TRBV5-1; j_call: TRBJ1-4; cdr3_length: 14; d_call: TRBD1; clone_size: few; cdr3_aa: CASSLGGRGIELFF; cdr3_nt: TGCGCCAGCAGCTTGGGTGGCAGGGGGATAGAACTGTTTTTT
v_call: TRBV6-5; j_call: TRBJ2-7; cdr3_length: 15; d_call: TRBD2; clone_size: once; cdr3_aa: CASSSQASGRFEQYF; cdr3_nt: TGTGCCAGCAGTTCCCAAGCTAGCGGGAGGTTCGAGCAGTACTTC
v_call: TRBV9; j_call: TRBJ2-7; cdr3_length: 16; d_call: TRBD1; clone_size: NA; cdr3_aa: CASSSAPGGKVGEQYF; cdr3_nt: TGTGCCAGCAGCTCGGCACCAGGGGGAAAAGTTGGGGAGCAGTACTTC
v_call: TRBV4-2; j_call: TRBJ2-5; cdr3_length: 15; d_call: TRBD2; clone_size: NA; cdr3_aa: CASSQGTSGGETQYF; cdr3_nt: TGTGCCAGCAGCCAAGGGACTAGCGGGGGGGAGACCCAGTACTTC
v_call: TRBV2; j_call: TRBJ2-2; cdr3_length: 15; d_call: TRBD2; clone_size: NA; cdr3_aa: CASSGTSGRGGELFF; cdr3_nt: TGTGCCAGCAGTGGGACTAGCGGGAGAGGAGGGGAGCTGTTTTTT
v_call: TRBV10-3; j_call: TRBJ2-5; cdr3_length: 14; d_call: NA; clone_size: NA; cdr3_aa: CAISESVAVETQYF; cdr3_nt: TGTGCCATCAGTGAGTCGGTAGCTGTAGAGACCCAGTACTTC
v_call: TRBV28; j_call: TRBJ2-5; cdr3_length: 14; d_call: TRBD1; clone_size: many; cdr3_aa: CASSSGQVQETQYF; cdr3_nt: TGTGCCAGCAGTTCGGGACAGGTACAAGAGACCCAGTACTTC
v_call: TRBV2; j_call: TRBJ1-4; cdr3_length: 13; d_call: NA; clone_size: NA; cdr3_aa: CASSGRTDEKLFF; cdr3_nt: TGTGCCAGCAGCGGCCGGACAGATGAAAAACTGTTTTTT
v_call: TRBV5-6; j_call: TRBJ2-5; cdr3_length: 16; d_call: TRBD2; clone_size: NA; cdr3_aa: CASSLLGGEVQETQYF; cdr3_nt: TGTGCCAGCAGCCTTTTGGGGGGGGAAGTACAAGAGACCCAGTACTTC
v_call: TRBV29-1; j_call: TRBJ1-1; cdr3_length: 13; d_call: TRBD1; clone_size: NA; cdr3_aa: CSVEGQGRTEAFF; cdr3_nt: TGCAGCGTTGAAGGACAGGGGAGGACTGAAGCTTTCTTT